The rows below give T cell receptor beta chains drawn from one sample of a study of T cell responses to AZD1222 COVID-19 vaccine. Profiled with immunoSEQ multiplex PCR; TCRdb holds only in-frame clones, not every one. The sample lists about 150,000 clones; more than 85% were seen once. The starting material was peripheral blood, obtained on day 0 of AZD1222 vaccination. The receptor set was obtained from an adult in good health. CDR3s include the opening cysteine and the closing phenylalanine or tryptophan.

TRBV5-1 CASSLSGIGGNTIYF
TRBV6-5 CASRPRLAGFYEQYF
TRBV5-1 CASSDGTGANYGYTF
TRBV4-1 CASSQDGRRGYGYTF
TRBV13 CASSTPRAGGGKLFF
TRBV7-6 CASSSSGASTDTQYF
TRBV5-1 CASSLGGGAEKLFF
TRBV30 CAWSVQVGQGVKSYEQYF
TRBV7-6 CASSPSGELFF
TRBV7-2 CASSFIGNGNQPQHF
TRBV9 CASSLDPGPSYEQYF
TRBV4-3 CASTASRQSTYEQYF
TRBV29-1 CSVEDRGRVYGYTF
TRBV5-6 CASSLTGAGWETQYF
TRBV7-2 CASSIAGLAGNGQYF
TRBV7-9 CASSTFTDTQYF
TRBV28 CASSLYGGNTEAFF
TRBV11-1 CASSLPVNTGELFF
TRBV7-6 CASSPIRQGSGNTIYF
TRBV19 CASSPGGSNQPQHF
TRBV14 CASSQIITTNEKLFF
TRBV30 CAWSRGVNAFF
TRBV9 CASSAPGQVFYGYTF
TRBV3-1/TRBV3-2 CASSQAGTRRSSEQYF
TRBV27 CASRLATSTDTQYF
TRBV5-1 CASSLQPSGTYEQYF
TRBV15 CATSRDPLDRNTGELFF
TRBV27 CASSLGAGIDSPLHF
TRBV7-2 CASSLVGQGRNTGELFF
TRBV7-3 CASSFFPTDGGNTQYF
TRBV18 CASSLPGGSGNTIYF
TRBV4-1 CASSQVTGVDYGYTF
TRBV13 CASSFGQGALGTEAFF
TRBV7-2 CASSLREGGGYTF
TRBV4-1 CASSHNLETQYF
TRBV15 CATSRERTGVYEQYF
TRBV9 CASSVQGLAGGEQYF
TRBV7-6 CASSLRADRSAYNSPLHF
TRBV18 CASSPGGSGNTIYF
TRBV7-9 CASSFGQGTEAFF
TRBV6-2/TRBV6-3 CASSYGFREKLFF
TRBV5-6 CASSLARRPAERGYTF
TRBV28 CASSYGYILQPQHF
TRBV25-1 CASSGQMGAYNEQFF
TRBV6-6 CASSYSNGAAGYTF
TRBV3-1/TRBV3-2 CASSAGPGGYGYTF
TRBV4-1 CASSQDQLAGNTGELFF
TRBV2 CASSGTGYNSPLHF
TRBV24-1 CATSDSKAGAVYTQYF
TRBV10-3 CAISEFRGPASETQYF
TRBV18 CASSPPSVDTEAFF
TRBV28 CASTPGQGGNQPQHF
TRBV25-1 CASSDYIGEDIQYF
TRBV7-3 CASSRRNIQYF
TRBV7-6 CASSLTGGNAGELFF
TRBV3-1/TRBV3-2 CASRGSGNTIYF
TRBV30 CAWSLRQGRGEKLFF
TRBV12-3/TRBV12-4 CASSPQGKAFF
TRBV2 CASIPAGLEEQYF